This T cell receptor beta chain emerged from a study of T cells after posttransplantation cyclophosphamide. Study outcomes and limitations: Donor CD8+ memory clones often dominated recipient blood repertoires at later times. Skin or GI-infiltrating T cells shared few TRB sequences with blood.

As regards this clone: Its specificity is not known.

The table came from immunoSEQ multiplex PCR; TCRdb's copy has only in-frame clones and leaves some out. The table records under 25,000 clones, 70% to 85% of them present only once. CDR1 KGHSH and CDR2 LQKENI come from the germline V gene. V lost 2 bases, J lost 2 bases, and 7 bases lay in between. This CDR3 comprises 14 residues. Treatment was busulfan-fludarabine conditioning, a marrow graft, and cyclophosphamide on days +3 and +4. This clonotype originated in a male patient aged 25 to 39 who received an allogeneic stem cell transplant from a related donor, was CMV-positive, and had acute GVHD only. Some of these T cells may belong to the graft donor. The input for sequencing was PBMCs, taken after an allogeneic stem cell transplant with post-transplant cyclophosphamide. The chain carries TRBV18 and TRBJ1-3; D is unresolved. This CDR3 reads CASSPERAGNTIYF. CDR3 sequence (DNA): TGTGCCAGCTCACCAGAGCGGGCTGGAAACACCATATATTTT.